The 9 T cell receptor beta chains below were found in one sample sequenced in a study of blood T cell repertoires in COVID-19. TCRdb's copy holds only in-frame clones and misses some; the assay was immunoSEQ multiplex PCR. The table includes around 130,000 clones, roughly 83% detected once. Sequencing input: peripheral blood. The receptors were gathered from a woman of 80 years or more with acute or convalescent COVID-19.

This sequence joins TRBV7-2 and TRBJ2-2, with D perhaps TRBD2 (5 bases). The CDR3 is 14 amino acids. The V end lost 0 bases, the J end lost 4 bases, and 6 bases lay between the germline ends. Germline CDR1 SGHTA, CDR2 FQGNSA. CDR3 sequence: CASSLAAGTGELFF. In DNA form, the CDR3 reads TGTGCCAGCAGCTTAGCGGCGGGCACCGGGGAGCTGTTTTTT.

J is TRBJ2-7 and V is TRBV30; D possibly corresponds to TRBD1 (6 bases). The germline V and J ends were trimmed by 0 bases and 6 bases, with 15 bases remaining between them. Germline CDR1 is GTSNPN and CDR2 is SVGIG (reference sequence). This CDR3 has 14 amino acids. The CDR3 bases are TGTGCCTGGAGTGTATTGGGCAGGGGAATCGAGCAGTACTTC. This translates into CAWSVLGRGIEQYF.

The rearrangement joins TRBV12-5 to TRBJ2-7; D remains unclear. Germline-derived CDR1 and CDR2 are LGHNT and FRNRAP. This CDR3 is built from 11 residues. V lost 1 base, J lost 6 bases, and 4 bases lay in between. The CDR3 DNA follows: TGTGCTAGTGGTTTGGCGAGCGAGCAGTACTTC. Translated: CASGLASEQYF.

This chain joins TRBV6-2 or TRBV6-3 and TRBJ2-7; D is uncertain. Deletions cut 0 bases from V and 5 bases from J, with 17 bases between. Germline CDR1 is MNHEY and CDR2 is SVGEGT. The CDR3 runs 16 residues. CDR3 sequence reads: CASSYSSYRPLDEQYF. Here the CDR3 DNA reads TGTGCCAGCAGTTACTCGAGTTACAGACCCCTGGACGAGCAGTACTTC.

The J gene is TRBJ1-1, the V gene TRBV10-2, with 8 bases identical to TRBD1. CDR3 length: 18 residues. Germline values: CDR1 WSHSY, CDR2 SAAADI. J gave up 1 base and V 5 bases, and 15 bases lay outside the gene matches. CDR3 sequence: CASSKNPYGQGRNTEAFF. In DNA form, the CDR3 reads TGCGCCAGCAGTAAAAACCCTTACGGACAGGGACGGAACACTGAAGCTTTCTTT.

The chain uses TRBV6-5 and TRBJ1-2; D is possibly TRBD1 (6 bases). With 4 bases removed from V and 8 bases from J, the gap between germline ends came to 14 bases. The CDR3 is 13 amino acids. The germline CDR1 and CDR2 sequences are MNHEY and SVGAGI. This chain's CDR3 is CASSSTSGGGYTF. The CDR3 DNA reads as TGTGCCAGCAGTTCAACCTCGGGGGGCGGCTACACCTTC.

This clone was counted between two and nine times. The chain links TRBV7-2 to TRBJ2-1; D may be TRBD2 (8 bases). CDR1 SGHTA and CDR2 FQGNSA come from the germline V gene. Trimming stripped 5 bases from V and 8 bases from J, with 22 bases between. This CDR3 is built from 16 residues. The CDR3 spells CASSPGGLGALDEQFF. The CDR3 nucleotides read TGTGCCAGCAGCCCAGGGGGACTAGGGGCTTTGGATGAGCAGTTCTTC.

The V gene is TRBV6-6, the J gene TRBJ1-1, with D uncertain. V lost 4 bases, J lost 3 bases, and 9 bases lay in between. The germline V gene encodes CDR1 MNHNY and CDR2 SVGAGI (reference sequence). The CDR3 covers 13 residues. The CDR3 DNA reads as TGTGCCAGCAGTTTCCCGGTTGACACTGAAGCTTTCTTT. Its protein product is CASSFPVDTEAFF.

The CDR3 region has the DNA TGTGCCAGCAGCCCAATCAGGGGGCGGAGAGACAATGAGCAGTTCTTC. Translation: CASSPIRGRRDNEQFF. J is TRBJ2-1 and V is TRBV6-6; 8 nucleotides line up with TRBD1. J lost 5 bases, V lost 6 bases, and 12 bases had no gene match. CDR3 size: 16 residues. Germline CDR1 MNHNY, CDR2 SVGAGI (reference sequence).